The rows below give T cell receptor beta chains drawn from one sample of a study of shared clonotypes between healthy human individuals. Using immunoSEQ multiplex PCR, the repertoire was profiled, and TCRdb retains in-frame clones only, with some absent. Found here are about 2.1 million clones, around 95% of them singletons; the top ten hold 1.5% to 2%. Sequencing used naive CD8+ T cells from PBMCs. The receptors derive from a young man in good health. Some clones in this sample may be carry-over from other donors' samples. Both conserved end residues are part of each CDR3. D genes are given only for firm matches. Size values are once, few and many counts, or a class for expanded clones, and some rows have none.

V,J,size,D,CDR3,DNA
TRBV19,TRBJ2-5,few,.,CASSIDIYGRAGETQYF,TGTGCCAGTAGTATAGATATTTACGGACGAGCGGGAGAGACCCAGTACTTC
TRBV27,TRBJ2-1,.,.,CASGGREIAYNEQFF,TGTGCCAGCGGGGGGCGGGAGATCGCCTACAATGAGCAGTTCTTC
TRBV4-3,TRBJ2-3,.,.,CASSLNSVTADTQYF,TGCGCCAGCAGCCTGAATAGCGTCACGGCAGATACGCAGTATTTT
TRBV27,TRBJ1-4,.,.,CASSPDRSNEKLFF,TGTGCCAGCAGTCCGGACAGATCCAATGAAAAACTGTTTTTT
TRBV2,TRBJ2-7,.,TRBD1,CASSEQGVSSYEQYF,TGTGCCAGCAGTGAACAGGGGGTTAGCTCCTACGAGCAGTACTTC
TRBV6-6,TRBJ2-3,.,.,CASSRGPSTDTQYF,TGTGCCAGCAGTAGGGGACCTAGCACAGATACGCAGTATTTT
TRBV19,TRBJ2-7,.,.,CASSVRDSFYEQYF,TGTGCCAGTAGTGTCCGAGACAGCTTCTACGAGCAGTACTTC
TRBV5-1,TRBJ2-1,.,.,CASSLEGPGYNEQFF,TGCGCCAGCAGCCTGGAAGGTCCGGGATACAATGAGCAGTTCTTC
TRBV5-6,TRBJ1-1,.,.,CASSLLRTMNTEAFF,TGTGCCAGCAGCTTGCTTCGGACCATGAACACTGAAGCTTTCTTT
TRBV7-9,TRBJ2-3,.,TRBD2,CASSRTSGLFTDTQYF,TGTGCCAGCAGCCGGACTAGCGGCCTTTTCACAGATACGCAGTATTTT
TRBV12-2,TRBJ2-7,.,.,CASRLARLSGRTISYEQYF,TGTGCAAGTCGCTTAGCGCGCCTTAGCGGGAGGACAATCTCCTACGAGCAGTACTTC
TRBV5-6,TRBJ2-3,.,.,CASSLAQSWATDTQYF,TGTGCCAGCAGCTTGGCTCAGTCCTGGGCCACAGATACGCAGTATTTT
TRBV5-6,TRBJ1-3,.,.,CASSWWNLGNTIYF,TGTGCCAGCAGCTGGTGGAATCTGGGAAACACCATATATTTT
TRBV6-5,TRBJ2-3,.,TRBD2,CASSRLAENTDTQYF,TGTGCCAGCAGTAGGCTAGCGGAGAACACAGATACGCAGTATTTT
TRBV27,TRBJ2-1,.,.,CASSWGSVGLDSYTHNEQFF,TGTGCCAGCAGTTGGGGCAGTGTGGGATTGGACTCCTATACCCACAATGAGCAGTTCTTC
TRBV2,TRBJ1-4,.,.,CASSEAGGREKLFF,TGTGCCAGCAGTGAAGCTGGGGGCCGGGAAAAACTGTTTTTT
TRBV21-1,TRBJ2-2,.,.,CATPSGTGELFF,TGTGCCACCCCGTCCGGCACCGGGGAGCTGTTTTTT
TRBV7-6,TRBJ1-4,.,.,CASSLATNEKLFF,TGTGCCAGCAGCTTAGCAACTAATGAAAAACTGTTTTTT
TRBV10-1,TRBJ2-2,.,TRBD2,CASSDGTSGGELFF,TGCGCCAGCAGTGACGGGACTAGTGGCGGGGAGCTGTTTTTT
TRBV6-1,TRBJ1-5,few,.,CASSDGNQPQHF,TGTGCCAGCAGTGATGGCAATCAGCCCCAGCATTTT
TRBV28,TRBJ2-1,.,.,CASRPRGVGATDNEQFF,TGTGCCAGCAGACCCAGGGGGGTAGGAGCGACAGACAATGAGCAGTTCTTC
TRBV29-1,TRBJ2-7,.,TRBD1,CSVEVLTKGRTGRSYEQYF,TGCAGCGTTGAAGTCCTCACCAAGGGTCGGACAGGGAGGTCCTACGAGCAGTACTTC
TRBV11-2,TRBJ2-5,.,.,CASSSGLQETQYF,TGTGCCAGCAGCTCAGGACTCCAAGAGACCCAGTACTTC
TRBV5-6,TRBJ2-3,.,TRBD2,CATARGGGSLGAADTQYF,TGTGCCACCGCCCGGGGGGGCGGGAGTTTAGGGGCGGCAGATACGCAGTATTTT
TRBV19,TRBJ1-1,few,.,CASSINNFPGNTEAFF,TGTGCCAGTAGTATAAACAACTTCCCCGGGAACACTGAAGCTTTCTTT
TRBV14,TRBJ2-3,.,TRBD1,CASSPDRSEDTQYF,TGTGCCAGCAGCCCGGACAGGAGTGAGGATACGCAGTATTTT
TRBV4-1,TRBJ2-7,.,TRBD2,CASSLRNLAGEVEQYF,TGCGCCAGCAGCCTTAGAAACTTAGCGGGAGAGGTCGAGCAGTACTTC
TRBV9,TRBJ2-6,.,TRBD2,CASSVGPAGPNSGANVLTF,TGTGCCAGCAGCGTAGGGCCAGCGGGGCCTAATTCTGGGGCCAACGTCCTGACTTTC
TRBV27,TRBJ2-7,.,.,CASRGRGEDEQYF,TGTGCCAGCAGGGGCAGGGGAGAGGACGAGCAGTACTTC
TRBV16,TRBJ2-6,.,.,CASSQKGHSSGANVLTF,TGTGCCAGCAGCCAAAAAGGTCACTCCTCTGGGGCCAACGTCCTGACTTTC
TRBV23-1,TRBJ2-7,.,.,CASSRSGSPLYYLGSYEQYF,TGCGCCAGCAGTCGTTCAGGCTCGCCTCTCTACTACTTGGGCTCCTACGAGCAGTACTTC
TRBV15,TRBJ1-1,.,.,CATSREYPHLGAFF,TGTGCCACCAGCAGAGAATATCCCCACCTCGGAGCTTTCTTT
TRBV29-1,TRBJ2-1,once,TRBD2,CSVVTTSGIYNEQFF,TGCAGCGTTGTTACAACTAGCGGGATCTACAATGAGCAGTTCTTC
TRBV9,TRBJ1-1,.,.,CASSFRTVNTEAFF,TGTGCCAGCAGCTTTCGGACGGTGAACACTGAAGCTTTCTTT
TRBV9,TRBJ2-5,.,.,CASSLSRGAGETQYF,TGTGCCAGCAGCCTTAGCCGGGGGGCTGGGGAGACCCAGTACTTC
TRBV5-1,TRBJ2-7,.,.,CASSLAGDRTSYEQYF,TGCGCCAGCAGCTTGGCCGGTGACAGGACGTCCTACGAGCAGTACTTC
TRBV7-9,TRBJ2-7,.,TRBD1,CASSGDRRTGWEQYF,TGTGCCAGCAGCGGAGACCGAAGGACAGGGTGGGAGCAGTACTTC
TRBV7-6,TRBJ1-3,.,.,CASSFSKGSGNTIYF,TGTGCCAGCAGCTTCTCTAAGGGTTCTGGAAACACCATATATTTT
TRBV6-6,TRBJ2-7,.,.,CASSYSTYEQYF,TGTGCCAGCAGTTACTCGACCTACGAGCAGTACTTC
TRBV7-8,TRBJ2-1,.,TRBD2,CASSLGLAGSLSYNEQFF,TGTGCCAGCAGCTTAGGACTAGCGGGGTCGTTATCCTACAATGAGCAGTTCTTC
TRBV5-4,TRBJ1-1,once,.,CASSPNLGRTEAFF,TGTGCCAGCAGCCCCAACCTGGGGAGAACTGAAGCTTTCTTT
TRBV25-1,TRBJ2-1,.,.,CASKGGAGEQFF,TGTGCCAGCAAGGGGGGAGCGGGTGAGCAGTTCTTC
TRBV7-9,TRBJ1-2,.,.,CASSLQDSNYGYTF,TGTGCCAGCAGCTTGCAGGACAGTAACTATGGCTACACCTTC
TRBV5-4,TRBJ2-5,.,.,CASSLAPTSQETQYF,TGTGCCAGCAGCTTGGCTCCGACAAGTCAAGAGACCCAGTACTTC
TRBV28,TRBJ1-1,.,.,CASSFGIPEAFF,TGTGCCAGCAGTTTCGGTATTCCTGAAGCTTTCTTT
TRBV7-9,TRBJ1-1,few,.,CASSLTAGNTEAFF,TGTGCCAGCAGCCTGACAGCTGGTAACACTGAAGCTTTCTTT
TRBV4-1,TRBJ2-7,.,.,CASSQDKTSYEQYF,TGCGCCAGCAGCCAAGATAAAACATCCTACGAGCAGTACTTC
TRBV5-6,TRBJ2-7,.,.,CASSLGATRYEQYF,TGTGCCAGCAGCTTGGGGGCCACTCGCTACGAGCAGTACTTC